This TCR beta chain comes out of a study of CD8+ T cells in alopecia areata (dated by TCRdb to 2016 to 2019). Study-level background: The treated patients, all with moderate-to-severe alopecia areata, were enrolled in an open-label pilot trial of oral tofacitinib given at 5 to 10 mg twice daily. Tofacitinib was administered for 6 to 18 months, and 6 months of follow-up off drug were then conducted to assess delayed response and recurrence. The study used high-throughput TCRbeta sequencing to examine T cell clonal expansion in alopecia areata, in both the C3H/HeJ mouse model and human patients. In humans, TCRbeta sequencing was performed on scalp tissue and on sorted CD4+ and CD8+ peripheral blood T cells from healthy controls and from patients with patchy or totalis/universalis alopecia areata. Biopsies were taken from tofacitinib-treated patients at baseline and at 4 and 24 weeks of treatment, and a later scalp biopsy was taken in several of the tofacitinib-treated patients. Scalp clonality was compared among normal scalp (n=4), patchy alopecia areata scalp (n=8), and alopecia totalis/universalis scalp (n=8). The RNA source kit depended on sample type: the PAXgene miRNA kit for fixed scalp, the miRNeasy kit for PBMCs, and the RNeasy kit for mouse skin. Amplification of TCRbeta CDR3 regions was done by immunoSEQ multiplex PCR using 35 Vbeta forward primers and 13 Jbeta reverse primers.

Broader findings and caveats from the paper: Shared TCR sequences between patients were less evident than in mice, which may be partly attributable to HLA diversity in the patient population. Compared with normal scalp, lesional scalp, particularly in alopecia totalis/universalis, had higher clonality and more expanded CD8+ clones, which suggests antigenic drive. Scalp TCR repertoire analysis is complicated because resident alphabeta T cells in normal human skin are also sequenced, whereas mouse skin is dominated by gammadelta T cells.

Regarding this clone: This receptor's antigen is unknown. No clone much larger than this one lies a single base away; base qualities are absent.

In the paper's terms, the time point label means: baseline before oral tofacitinib. Lesional scalp punch biopsies and peripheral blood were collected from alopecia areata patients. After PBMCs were isolated by density centrifugation and stained for CD3, CD4 and CD8, a FACSAria was used to sort CD4+ and CD8+ T cells. The library relied on the immunoSEQ multiplex PCR assay. To provide template for TCR sequencing, every sample had RNA extracted and reverse transcribed into cDNA. First-strand cDNA was synthesized using SuperScript III with a 2:1 mix of oligo-dT and random hexamers. Amplification bias was assessed with a synthetic immune receptor repertoire, and residual bias was removed computationally. The study's own analysis went as follows. Raw reads were preprocessed for error removal, and CDR3 was defined according to IMGT conventions as running from the conserved cysteine to phenylalanine. To get clonality, Shannon entropy was normalized by log2 of the number of productive unique TCRs and the result was subtracted from 1. Whether each scalp clone was CD4 or CD8 was inferred by checking scalp TCRbeta sequences against the CD4 and CD8 repertoires from sorted blood. TCRdb limited this immuneACCESS table to in-frame rearrangements with V and J called. A share of clones is missing; checked studies link under half to unresolved V genes, and the rest is unexplained. Clone size and V and J calls were adopted from that table, with D and trimming inferred from the DNA. In this sample the table shows about 180,000 clones, 59% of which occur a single time. In total, the top ten clones hold under 15% of the sample.

The germline V gene supplies CDR1 SGHAT and CDR2 FQNNGV. V loses 1 base, J loses 7 bases, and the germline ends lie 10 bases apart. Taken from cysteine to phenylalanine, the CDR3 has 13 residues. Just the 39-base CDR3 DNA is kept, in frame starting at base 1. Source: CD4+ T cells sorted from blood, taken at week 0. The TCR comes from a human donor with alopecia areata. This receptor chain uses TRBV11-2 and TRBJ1-2; the D gene is not confidently resolved. For the CDR3, the sequence is CASSLVEGTGYTF. The sequenced DNA: TGTGCCAGCAGCTTAGTGGAGGGTACTGGCTACACCTTC.